The 26 T cell receptor beta chains below all came from one sample that was sequenced in a study of blood T cell repertoires in COVID-19. Sequencing used immunoSEQ multiplex PCR; TCRdb keeps in-frame clones, though not all of them. The sample lists fewer than 250,000 clones, 92% occurring once. Sequencing was done on a sample of peripheral blood. The receptors originated from a man in his fifties or sixties with COVID-19, enrolled during active disease.

The chain carries TRBV27 and TRBJ1-2; maybe TRBD1 (6 bases). The CDR3 has 13 residues. The V end lost 5 bases, the J end lost 4 bases, and 11 bases lay between the germline ends. Germline V CDR1 and CDR2: MNHEY, SMNVEV (reference sequence). CDR3 loop: CASSIQGTYGYTF. DNA for the CDR3: TGTGCCAGCAGTATACAGGGAACCTATGGCTACACCTTC.

CDR3: CASSLTTTGADTQYF. The DNA of the CDR3 is TGTGCCAGCAGCTTAACCACCACGGGAGCAGATACGCAGTATTTT. The rearrangement links TRBV7-3 to TRBJ2-3, with D perhaps matching TRBD2 (6 bases). CDR3 length: 15 residues. V was shortened by 0 bases and J by 4 bases, with 11 bases between the two germline ends. Germline V CDR1 and CDR2: SGHTA, FQGTGA.

The rearrangement links TRBV11-3 to TRBJ2-7, with TRBD2 as a possible D gene (5 bases). This CDR3 is built from 13 residues. Germline V gene data show CDR1 as SGHNT and CDR2 as YENEEA. Trimming removed 6 bases at V and 0 bases at J, with 9 bases between. The chain's CDR3 is CASSYRGSYEQYF. DNA for the CDR3: TGTGCCAGCAGTTATCGGGGCTCCTACGAGCAGTACTTC.

The chain employs TRBV5-4 and TRBJ2-5; possible D gene TRBD2, 5 bases. V shed 2 bases and J shed 1 base, with 15 bases lying between them. The CDR3 length is 16 residues. CDR1 and CDR2 from the germline V gene are SGHNT and YYREEE (reference sequence). CDR3 loop: CASSFSAGAPQETQYF. The CDR3 region has the DNA TGTGCCAGCAGCTTCAGTGCGGGCGCCCCCCAAGAGACCCAGTACTTC. The full variable domain, in which reference TRBV5-4 and TRBJ2-5 provide the parts outside the CDR3, is ETGVTQSPTHLIKTRGQQVTLRCSSQSGHNTVSWYQQALGQGPQFIFQYYREEENGRGNFPPRFSGLQFPNYSSELNVNALELDDSALYLCASSFSAGAPQETQYFGPGTRLLVL.

J is TRBJ2-5 and V is TRBV6-5; D unclear. CDR1 and CDR2 (germline): MNHEY, SVGAGI. CDR3 size: 13 residues. Deletions cut 8 bases from V and 1 base from J, with 11 bases between. The CDR3 nucleotides are TGTGCCAGCGCACCCTGGCTCCAAGAGACCCAGTACTTC. This gives the protein CASAPWLQETQYF.

The J gene is TRBJ2-3, the V gene TRBV28; possible D gene TRBD2, 6 bases. The CDR3 runs to 15 residues. V shed 7 bases and J shed 5 bases, with 19 bases lying between them. The V gene's germline CDR1 is MDHEN and CDR2 SYDVKM. CDR3 protein: CASISGGLAGDTQYF. The CDR3 nucleotides are TGTGCCAGCATTTCCGGGGGACTTGCAGGAGATACGCAGTATTTT.

The CDR3 DNA reads as TGTGCCAGCTCACCAACCTGGACAGGGGACAATCAGCCCCAGCATTTT. Protein sequence: CASSPTWTGDNQPQHF. V and J are TRBV18 and TRBJ1-5; 9 bases align to TRBD1. The germline gives CDR1 KGHSH, CDR2 LQKENI. The CDR3 is made up of 16 amino acids. V was clipped by 2 bases and J by 3 bases; unmatched bases: 5.

This rearrangement joins TRBV2 to TRBJ1-5; 7 nucleotides match TRBD1. This CDR3 region has 16 residues. Germline V gene data show CDR1 as SNHLY and CDR2 as FYNNEI. V was clipped by 0 bases and J by 5 bases; unmatched bases: 7. CDR3 in amino acids: CASSEALAGGYQPQHF. In DNA, the CDR3 is TGTGCCAGCAGTGAAGCGCTTGCAGGGGGGTATCAGCCCCAGCATTTT.

The V and J genes are TRBV3-1 (or the pseudogene TRBV3-2) and TRBJ2-4; 8 bases fit TRBD2. CDR3 length: 19 amino acids. Germline V gene lookup returns CDR1 LGHDT and CDR2 YNNKEL (reference sequence). With 2 bases clipped from V and 1 base from J, the junction kept 13 bases outside the gene matches. The CDR3 bases are TGTGCCAGCAGCCAACCCAGCGGTGAGCGGGAGACGGCCAAAAACATTCAGTACTTC. Protein sequence: CASSQPSGERETAKNIQYF.

V gene TRBV6-2 or TRBV6-3 combines with J gene TRBJ2-5; the match to TRBD2 covers 13 bases. The germline gives CDR1 MNHEY, CDR2 SVGEGT. V shed 5 bases and J 2 bases; nucleotides not matched to a gene: 11. This CDR3 comprises 18 residues. The CDR3 sequence is CASSHSGLAGPKQETQYF. The CDR3 nucleotides are TGTGCCAGCAGTCATTCGGGACTAGCGGGACCTAAACAAGAGACCCAGTACTTC.

The chain combines TRBV5-1 with TRBJ2-1, with 15 bases identical to TRBD2. The length of the CDR3 is 18 residues. Trimming cost V 4 bases and J 6 bases; bases outside gene matches: 11. Looked up from germline, CDR1 is SGHRS and CDR2 is YFSETQ. The CDR3 DNA sequence: TGCGCCAGCAGCCCAGGGACTAGCGGGGGGACCATCGTCAATGAGCAGTTCTTC. This translates into CASSPGTSGGTIVNEQFF. Complete variable domain (other parts from reference TRBV5-1 and TRBJ2-1): KAGVTQTPRYLIKTRGQQVTLSCSPISGHRSVSWYQQTPGQGLQFLFEYFSETQRNKGNFPGRFSGRQFSNSRSEMNVSTLELGDSALYLCASSPGTSGGTIVNEQFFGPGTRLTVL.

This clone was seen just once. V is TRBV4-2 and J is TRBJ2-5; 11 nucleotides agree with TRBD2. The V segment lost 4 bases and the J segment 3 bases; nucleotides outside the gene matches: 7. Germline V CDR1 and CDR2: LGHNA, YNFKEQ. The CDR3 length is 16 residues. The CDR3 DNA reads TGTGCCAGCAGCCGCTCCGGGACTAGCGGAGAAGAGACCCAGTACTTC. It encodes CASSRSGTSGEETQYF.

V gene TRBV30 combines with J gene TRBJ2-2; tentative D call: TRBD2 (6 bases). CDR1 and CDR2 from the germline V gene are GTSNPN and SVGIG (reference sequence). This CDR3 has 18 amino acids. Trimming took 3 bases from V and 0 from J, leaving 20 bases between them. CDR3 amino acids: CAWREGPLAFANTGELFF. The CDR3 DNA reads as TGTGCCTGGAGGGAGGGTCCCTTGGCGTTCGCGAACACCGGGGAGCTGTTTTTT.

The chain combines TRBV11-2 with TRBJ1-1; TRBD1 aligns across 7 bases. V lost 5 bases and J lost 3; bases outside the gene matches: 12. The germline gives CDR1 SGHAT, CDR2 FQNNGV. This CDR3 spans 16 amino acids. DNA for the CDR3: TGTGCCAGCAGCCCTCGTTTTAAGGGGGCAGACACTGAAGCTTTCTTT. Its translation: CASSPRFKGADTEAFF.

This clone was counted a single time. V is TRBV19 and J is TRBJ1-2; 9 positions agree with TRBD1. This CDR3 has 14 residues. V was pared by 4 bases and J by 6 bases, with 6 bases of the junction left unmatched. Per the germline V gene, CDR1 is LNHDA and CDR2 is SQIVND (reference sequence). CDR3 sequence reads: CASSTRDREDGYTF. The CDR3 nucleotides are TGTGCCAGTAGTACCCGGGACAGGGAGGATGGCTACACCTTC.

The chain employs TRBV29-1 and TRBJ2-5; D is unclear. This CDR3 comprises 11 residues. Germline CDR1 is SQVTM and CDR2 is ANQGSEA. V lost 4 bases and J 4 bases, leaving 7 bases between the germline ends. CDR3 region: CSVGVRETQYF. The CDR3 bases are TGCAGCGTTGGCGTCCGAGAGACCCAGTACTTC. Drawing the rest from reference TRBV29-1 and TRBJ2-5, the complete variable domain is SAVISQKPSRDICQRGTSLTIQCQVDSQVTMMFWYRQQPGQSLTLIATANQGSEATYESGFVIDKFPISRPNLTFSTLTVSNMSPEDSSIYLCSVGVRETQYFGPGTRLLVL.

In this sample, this clone turned up a few times. V gene TRBV6-5 combines with J gene TRBJ1-2; maybe TRBD1 (5 bases). The CDR3 extends over 13 amino acids. V gave up 6 bases and J gave up 8 bases, with 16 bases separating them. Germline assignment: CDR1 MNHEY and CDR2 SVGAGI. The CDR3 spells CASRQAGGDGYTF. As DNA, the CDR3 is TGTGCCAGCAGACAGGCGGGGGGGGACGGCTACACCTTC.

The chain links TRBV28 to TRBJ1-4; D not certain. The CDR3 runs to 14 residues. CDR1 is MDHEN and CDR2 is SYDVKM in the germline V gene. V was cut by 4 bases and J by 0 bases, with 6 bases left in between. The CDR3 DNA reads as TGTGCCAGCAGTTCAGCGACAACTAATGAAAAACTGTTTTTT. Translation: CASSSATTNEKLFF.

The V call is TRBV12-3 or TRBV12-4, the J call TRBJ1-1, with TRBD1 as a possible D gene (5 bases). V was trimmed by 4 bases and J by 6 bases, leaving 9 bases between them. This CDR3 has 12 amino acids. CDR3 residues: CASSSRGAEAFF. The CDR3 region has the DNA TGTGCCAGCAGTTCGCGGGGCGCTGAAGCTTTCTTT.

The J gene is TRBJ2-7, the V gene TRBV6-5; D unclear. V shed 6 bases and J shed 5 bases, with 20 bases lying between them. The CDR3 consists of 15 residues. CDR1 is MNHEY, CDR2 SVGAGI, per germline. The CDR3 DNA follows: TGTGCCAGCAGCCTACCCCCTACGATGGGCCACGAGCAGTACTTC. Its translation: CASSLPPTMGHEQYF.

V gene TRBV29-1 combines with J gene TRBJ2-7; D remains unclear. The CDR3 has 12 amino acids. The V gene's germline CDR1 is SQVTM and CDR2 ANQGSEA. The V gene lost 3 bases and the J gene lost 5 bases, with 11 bases spanning the gap. The CDR3 DNA follows: TGCAGCGTTGACAGGTTCAAGGACGAGCAGTACTTC. Residues: CSVDRFKDEQYF.

The rearrangement uses TRBV3-1 (or the pseudogene TRBV3-2) and TRBJ1-6; a weak D match, TRBD1 (5 bases). The CDR3 has 15 residues. Germline V lookup: CDR1 LGHDT, CDR2 YNNKEL (reference sequence). Deletions cut 4 bases from V and 9 bases from J, with 16 bases between. In DNA form, the CDR3 reads TGTGCCAGCAGCCCGTCGGGGGGAGTCAGTTCACCCCTCCACTTT. It is translated as CASSPSGGVSSPLHF.

V gene TRBV30 combines with J gene TRBJ2-7; possibly TRBD1 for D (8 bases). Germline lookup yields CDR1 GTSNPN and CDR2 SVGIG (reference sequence). The CDR3 loop spans 19 amino acids. Deletions cut 0 bases from V and 0 bases from J, with 24 bases between. CDR3 amino acids: CAWSVRVRTGGVSSYEQYF. CDR3 nucleotide sequence: TGTGCCTGGAGTGTACGGGTCCGAACAGGGGGGGTGAGCTCCTACGAGCAGTACTTC.

J is TRBJ1-3 and V is TRBV4-1; 10 bases are shared with TRBD1. The CDR3 contains 15 residues. After removal of 4 bases from V and 2 bases from J, the junction contained 2 bases not matched to a gene. Germline assignment: CDR1 MGHRA and CDR2 YSYEKL. DNA of the CDR3: TGCGCCAGCAGCCGAGGGACAGGGGCTGGAAACACCATATATTTT. Residues: CASSRGTGAGNTIYF.

The chain is built from TRBV6-5 and TRBJ2-2; 12 positions match TRBD2. The CDR3 totals 15 residues. Germline V gene data show CDR1 as MNHEY and CDR2 as SVGAGI. V dropped 10 bases and J dropped 0; count of bases not matched to a gene: 3. CDR3 coding DNA: TGTGCCACAACTAGCGGGGGGTCGAACACCGGGGAGCTGTTTTTT. Protein sequence: CATTSGGSNTGELFF.

This clone has a single count. The chain recombines TRBV30 with TRBJ2-7; TRBD1 matches 7 bases. Per the germline V gene, CDR1 is GTSNPN and CDR2 is SVGIG (reference sequence). Trimming removed 0 bases from V and 5 bases from J; junction bases left unmatched: 7. This CDR3 is 14 amino acids long. Written as DNA, the CDR3 is TGTGCCTGGAGTGTCATCTTAGGGGGCCACGAGCAGTACTTC. This gives the protein CAWSVILGGHEQYF.